The entry below describes one T cell receptor beta chain. 13 Jbeta primers and 60 Vbeta primers were used for the PCR. Original processing methods: Unique TCR beta chains numbered 80 million to 95 million in a later analysis, with around 10 million shared. The table came from immunoSEQ multiplex PCR; TCRdb's copy has only in-frame clones and leaves some out. D and trimming were read from the DNA, whereas the V and J calls and clone size are those reported in that table. The sample has some 180,000 clones, about 10% seen once; the top ten hold 1% to 1.5%. This entry comes from a study of cytomegalovirus exposure and HLA in healthy donors. The specimen sequenced was PBMCs. The TCR originated in a woman in her twenties or thirties in good health and CMV-seropositive.

The CDR3 spells CASSLVGSSYEQYF. The CDR3 bases are TGTGCCAGCAGCTTAGTAGGGAGCTCCTACGAGCAGTACTTC. J is TRBJ2-5 and V is TRBV7-9, with TRBD2 as a possible D gene (5 bases). The J call may be in error: the DNA end matches TRBJ2-7 better. Germline lookup yields CDR1 SEHNR and CDR2 FQNEAQ (reference sequence). The CDR3 sequence is 14 residues long.